Listed below are T cell receptor beta chains from one sample, sequenced in a study of cytomegalovirus exposure and HLA in healthy donors. Profiled with immunoSEQ multiplex PCR; TCRdb holds only in-frame clones, not every one. The sample carries under 150,000 clones, 82% recorded once. The sample was PBMCs. Every receptor here comes from a woman under 30 in good health and CMV-seronegative. The CDR3 runs from the conserved cysteine through the conserved F or W. The D gene is left open where the match is weak. The size of a clone is reported for some rows only, either as once, few or many, or as a class for expanded clones.

D gene	V gene	clone size	J gene	CDR3 DNA	CDR3 protein
TRBD1	TRBV5-8	-	TRBJ2-3	TGTGCCAGCAGCTTGATCCGGGACAGCTTTAACACAGATACGCAGTATTTT	CASSLIRDSFNTDTQYF
-	TRBV30	-	TRBJ1-2	TGTGCCTGGAGTGTACGGAAGGGAGACTACACCTTC	CAWSVRKGDYTF
TRBD2	TRBV19	-	TRBJ2-1	TGTGCCAGTACCAAGAATCGGGGGGACTCCTCCTACAATGAGCAGTTCTTC	CASTKNRGDSSYNEQFF
TRBD1	TRBV27	-	TRBJ1-1	TGTGCCAGCAGTCTATCTTCGACAGGGACCACTGAAGCTTTCTTT	CASSLSSTGTTEAFF
TRBD2	TRBV2	-	TRBJ2-7	TGTGCCACCTTGGGGACTAGCGGGAGGAACGAGCAGTACTTC	CATLGTSGRNEQYF
-	TRBV2	-	TRBJ2-7	TGTGCCAGCAGCCCCCAGTGGTTCGAGCAGTACTTC	CASSPQWFEQYF
-	TRBV7-2	-	TRBJ1-1	TGTGCCAGCAGCTTAGCAGGGGTGGTCACTGAAGCTTTCTTT	CASSLAGVVTEAFF
-	TRBV6-1	-	TRBJ1-1	TGTGCCAGCAGGCAGGACAGAGACACTGAAGCTTTCTTT	CASRQDRDTEAFF
-	TRBV28	-	TRBJ2-7	TGTGCCAGCAGTTTATCTAGGTTTACCTACGAGCAGTACTTC	CASSLSRFTYEQYF
TRBD1	TRBV4-1	-	TRBJ1-2	TGCGCCAGCAGCCAGGCGGAAAGGGGGCTCAGGGAAGGCTACACCTTC	CASSQAERGLREGYTF
-	TRBV27	-	TRBJ2-7	TGTGCCAGCAGTTATCGGCATGGTGCGGGGACCTACGAGCAGTACTTC	CASSYRHGAGTYEQYF
-	TRBV4-2	-	TRBJ1-2	TGTGCCAGCCTTGGGGGAGGGAGGGGTGACTATGGCTACACCTTC	CASLGGGRGDYGYTF
TRBD1	TRBV27	-	TRBJ2-7	TGTGCCAGCAGTTACAGGGGTTCATACGAGCAGTACTTC	CASSYRGSYEQYF
TRBD1	TRBV7-2	-	TRBJ2-5	TGTGCCAGCAGCTCTCGACAGGGGGCACAAGAGACCCAGTACTTC	CASSSRQGAQETQYF
-	TRBV4-1	-	TRBJ1-2	TGCGCCAGCAGCCAAGAGGTATCGGACACGACTAACTATGGCTACACCTTC	CASSQEVSDTTNYGYTF
-	TRBV9	-	TRBJ2-1	TGTGCCAGCAGCGTAGATGGCTCGTACAATGAGCAGTTCTTC	CASSVDGSYNEQFF
TRBD1	TRBV5-1	-	TRBJ1-2	TGCGCCAGCAGCGCAAATCCGGGACAGCAGAATGGCTACACCTTC	CASSANPGQQNGYTF
TRBD1	TRBV6-6	-	TRBJ1-1	TGTGCCAGCAGTTCGGCGACAGGGGGACAAGCTTTCTTT	CASSSATGGQAFF
-	TRBV6-5	-	TRBJ2-2	TGTGCCAGCAGGCCCCTCGACAAAGACACCGGGGAGCTGTTTTTT	CASRPLDKDTGELFF
TRBD2	TRBV13	-	TRBJ2-1	TGTGCCAGCAGCTTGATTAGCGGGGTAGGGAATGAGCAGTTCTTC	CASSLISGVGNEQFF
-	TRBV5-1	-	TRBJ2-1	TGCGCCAGCAACAGGCAGAGCTCCTACAATGAGCAGTTCTTC	CASNRQSSYNEQFF
TRBD2	TRBV5-1	few	TRBJ2-1	TGCGCCAGCAGCTTGTTCAGTAGCGGGGGTAGTGAGCAGTTCTTC	CASSLFSSGGSEQFF
TRBD1	TRBV6-1	-	TRBJ1-1	TGTGCCAGCAGTTCCCGAGGAGGGGGCAGGGTTGAAGCTTTCTTT	CASSSRGGGRVEAFF
-	TRBV10-1	-	TRBJ2-2	TGCGCCAGCAGTAAAAGCACAGGGAACACCGGGGAGCTGTTTTTT	CASSKSTGNTGELFF
-	TRBV27	once	TRBJ2-1	TGTGCCAGCAGTCTTTACAATGAGCAGTTCTTC	CASSLYNEQFF
-	TRBV19	-	TRBJ1-1	TGTGCCACAAAGCGGACAGTGAACACTGAAGCTTTCTTT	CATKRTVNTEAFF
TRBD2	TRBV28	-	TRBJ2-3	TGTGCCAGCAGAAAGCGGGAGGACATGCGGGATACGCAGTATTTT	CASRKREDMRDTQYF
-	TRBV11-2	-	TRBJ2-1	TGTGCCAGCAGCTTAAGTAACGGCAGGGGGGAAGTGAGGTTCTTC	CASSLSNGRGEVRFF